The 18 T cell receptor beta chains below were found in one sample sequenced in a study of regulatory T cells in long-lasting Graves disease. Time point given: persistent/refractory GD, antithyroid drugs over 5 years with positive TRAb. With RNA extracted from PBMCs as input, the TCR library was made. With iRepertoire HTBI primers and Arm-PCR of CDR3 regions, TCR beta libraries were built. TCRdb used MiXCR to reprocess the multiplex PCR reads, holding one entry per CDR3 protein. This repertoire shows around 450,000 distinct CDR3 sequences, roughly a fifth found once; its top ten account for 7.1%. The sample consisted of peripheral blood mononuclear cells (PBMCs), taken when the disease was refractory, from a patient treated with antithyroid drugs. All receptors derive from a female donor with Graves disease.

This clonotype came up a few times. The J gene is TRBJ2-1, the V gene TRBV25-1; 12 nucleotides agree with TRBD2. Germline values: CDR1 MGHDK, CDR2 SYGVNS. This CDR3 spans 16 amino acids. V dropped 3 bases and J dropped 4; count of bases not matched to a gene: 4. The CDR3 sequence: CASSEGLAGMYNEQFF. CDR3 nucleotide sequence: TGTGCCAGCAGTGAGGGACTAGCGGGCATGTACAATGAGCAGTTCTTC.

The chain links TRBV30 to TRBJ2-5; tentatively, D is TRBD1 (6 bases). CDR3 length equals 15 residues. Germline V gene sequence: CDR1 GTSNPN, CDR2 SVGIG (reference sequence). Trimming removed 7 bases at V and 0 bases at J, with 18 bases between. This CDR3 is CASHLAGVDQETQYF. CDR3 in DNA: TGTGCCTCACACTTGGCAGGGGTTGACCAAGAGACCCAGTACTTC.

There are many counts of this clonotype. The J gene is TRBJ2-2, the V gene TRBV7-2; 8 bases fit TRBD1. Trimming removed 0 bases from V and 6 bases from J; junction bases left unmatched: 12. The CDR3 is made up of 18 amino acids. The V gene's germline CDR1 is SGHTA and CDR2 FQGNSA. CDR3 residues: CASSLAGWTGIVAGELFF. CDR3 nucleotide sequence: TGTGCCAGCAGCTTAGCTGGGTGGACAGGGATTGTCGCCGGGGAGCTGTTTTTT.

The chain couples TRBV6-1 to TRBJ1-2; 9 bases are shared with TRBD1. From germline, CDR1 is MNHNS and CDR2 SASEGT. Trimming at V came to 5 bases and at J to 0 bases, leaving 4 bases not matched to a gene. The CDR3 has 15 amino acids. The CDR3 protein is CASSTGTGPNYGYTF. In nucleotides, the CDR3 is TGTGCCAGCAGTACCGGGACAGGGCCTAACTATGGCTACACCTTC.

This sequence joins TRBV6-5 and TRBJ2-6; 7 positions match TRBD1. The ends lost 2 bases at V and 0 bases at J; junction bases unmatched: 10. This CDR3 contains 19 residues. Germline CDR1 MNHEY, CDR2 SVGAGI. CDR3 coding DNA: TGTGCCAGCAGTTACGCCGACAGGGTTTTCCTCTCTGGGGCCAACGTCCTGACTTTC. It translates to CASSYADRVFLSGANVLTF.

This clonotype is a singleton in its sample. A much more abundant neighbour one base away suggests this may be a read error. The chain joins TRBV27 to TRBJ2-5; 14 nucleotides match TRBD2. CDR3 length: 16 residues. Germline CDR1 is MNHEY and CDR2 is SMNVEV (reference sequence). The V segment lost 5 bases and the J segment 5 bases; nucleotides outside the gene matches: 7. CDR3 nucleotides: TGTGCCAGCAGTCCGGGGACTAGCGGGAGTTGGGAGACCCAGTACTTC. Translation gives CASSPGTSGSWETQYF.

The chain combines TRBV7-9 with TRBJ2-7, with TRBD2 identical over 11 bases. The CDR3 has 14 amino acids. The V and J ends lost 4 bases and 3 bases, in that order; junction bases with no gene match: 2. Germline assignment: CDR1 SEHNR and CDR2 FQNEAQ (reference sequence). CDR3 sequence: CASSWGLADYEQYF. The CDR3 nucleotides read TGTGCCAGCAGCTGGGGACTAGCGGACTACGAGCAGTACTTC.

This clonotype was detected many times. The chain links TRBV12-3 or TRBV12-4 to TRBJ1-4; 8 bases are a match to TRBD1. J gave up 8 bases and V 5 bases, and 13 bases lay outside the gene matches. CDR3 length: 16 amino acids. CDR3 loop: CASSTSRQGSGEKLFF. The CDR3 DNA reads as TGTGCCAGCAGTACGTCAAGACAGGGGAGTGGAGAAAAACTGTTTTTT.

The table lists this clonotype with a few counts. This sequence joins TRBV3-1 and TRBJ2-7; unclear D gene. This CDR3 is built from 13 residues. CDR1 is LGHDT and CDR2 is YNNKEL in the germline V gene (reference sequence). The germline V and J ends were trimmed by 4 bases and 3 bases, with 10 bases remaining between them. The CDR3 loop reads CASSREVHYEQYF. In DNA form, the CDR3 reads TGTGCCAGCAGCCGAGAAGTCCACTACGAGCAGTACTTC.

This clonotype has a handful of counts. The CDR3 here is CASSSADRSAGYTF. The CDR3 DNA reads TGTGCCAGCAGCTCCGCGGACAGGAGTGCTGGCTACACCTTC. This sequence joins TRBV7-2 and TRBJ1-2, with 7 bases fitting TRBD1. The CDR3 is 14 residues long. The V segment lost 4 bases and the J segment 7 bases; nucleotides outside the gene matches: 9. CDR1 and CDR2 (germline): SGHTA, FQGNSA.

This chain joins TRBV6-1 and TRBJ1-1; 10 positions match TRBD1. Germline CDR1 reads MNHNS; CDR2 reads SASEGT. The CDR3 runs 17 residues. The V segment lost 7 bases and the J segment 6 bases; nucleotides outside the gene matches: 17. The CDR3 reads CASNPGTGARGSAEAFF. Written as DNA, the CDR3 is TGTGCCAGCAATCCCGGGACAGGGGCCAGGGGGAGCGCTGAAGCTTTCTTT.

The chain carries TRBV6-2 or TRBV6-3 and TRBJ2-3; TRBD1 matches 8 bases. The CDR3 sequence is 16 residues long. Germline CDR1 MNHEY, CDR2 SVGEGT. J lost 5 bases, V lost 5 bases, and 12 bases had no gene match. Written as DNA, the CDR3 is TGTGCCAGCAGTGAACCGTTTGGGACAGGAAGAGATACGCAGTATTTT. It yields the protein CASSEPFGTGRDTQYF.

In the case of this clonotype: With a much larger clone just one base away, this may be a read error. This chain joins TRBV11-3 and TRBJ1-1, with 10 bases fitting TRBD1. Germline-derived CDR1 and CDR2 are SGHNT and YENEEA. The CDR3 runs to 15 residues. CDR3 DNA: TGTGCCGGCAGCGATCGGACAGGGGGGAACACTGAAGCTTTCTTT. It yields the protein CAGSDRTGGNTEAFF. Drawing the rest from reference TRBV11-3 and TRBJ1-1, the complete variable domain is EAGVVQSPRYKIIEKKQPVAFWCNPISGHNTLYWYLQNLGQGPELLIRYENEEAVDDSQLPKDRFSAERLKGVDSTLKIQPAELGDSAVYLCAGSDRTGGNTEAFFGQGTRLTVV.

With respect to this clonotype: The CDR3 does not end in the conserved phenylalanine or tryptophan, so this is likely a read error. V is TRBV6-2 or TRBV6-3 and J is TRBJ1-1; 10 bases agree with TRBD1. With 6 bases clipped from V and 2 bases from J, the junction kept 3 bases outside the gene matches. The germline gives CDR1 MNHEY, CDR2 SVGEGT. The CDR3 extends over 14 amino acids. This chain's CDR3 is CASRGTGANTEAFL. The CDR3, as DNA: TGTGCCAGCAGAGGGACAGGGGCAAACACTGAAGCTTTCCTT.

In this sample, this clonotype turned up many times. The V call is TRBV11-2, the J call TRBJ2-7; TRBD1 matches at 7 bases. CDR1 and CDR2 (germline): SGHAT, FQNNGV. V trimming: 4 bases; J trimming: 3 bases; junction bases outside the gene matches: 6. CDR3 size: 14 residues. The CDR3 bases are TGTGCCAGCAGCTCAGGACAGGCCGACTACGAGCAGTACTTC. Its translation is CASSSGQADYEQYF.

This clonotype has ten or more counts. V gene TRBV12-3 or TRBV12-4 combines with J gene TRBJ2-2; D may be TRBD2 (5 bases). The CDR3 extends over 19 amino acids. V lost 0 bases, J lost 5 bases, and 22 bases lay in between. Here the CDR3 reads CASSLALDRGKPGTGELFF. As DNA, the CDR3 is TGTGCCAGCAGTTTAGCGCTGGATCGAGGAAAACCGGGAACCGGGGAGCTGTTTTTT.

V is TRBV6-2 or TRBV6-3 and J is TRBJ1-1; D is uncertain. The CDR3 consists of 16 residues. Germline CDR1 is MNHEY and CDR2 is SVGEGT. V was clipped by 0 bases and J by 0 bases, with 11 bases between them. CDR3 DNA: TGTGCCAGCAGTTACTCCCCAGCCGGATTGAACACTGAAGCTTTCTTT. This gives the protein CASSYSPAGLNTEAFF.

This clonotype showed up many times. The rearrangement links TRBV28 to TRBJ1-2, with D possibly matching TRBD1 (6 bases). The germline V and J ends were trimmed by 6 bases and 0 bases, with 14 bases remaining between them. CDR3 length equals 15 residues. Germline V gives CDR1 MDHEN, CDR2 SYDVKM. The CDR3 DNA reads TGTGCCAGCAGACAGGGTCCCTCAGCTAACTATGGCTACACCTTC. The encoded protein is CASRQGPSANYGYTF.